A selection of T cell receptor beta chains follows, all from one sample in a study of shared clonotypes between healthy human individuals. Generated by immunoSEQ multiplex PCR, the TCRdb table keeps only in-frame clones and is missing some. The table has roughly 2 million clones, almost 96% seen once. Material: naive CD4+ T cells sorted from blood. Receptor source: a young man in good health. CDR3s include the opening cysteine and the closing phenylalanine or tryptophan. D genes are given only for firm matches.

v_gene	len	d_gene	j_gene	CDR3aa
TRBV19	14	-	TRBJ1-3	CASSISAFGNTIYF
TRBV11-2	15	TRBD1	TRBJ2-1	CASSLETGVDYEQFF
TRBV18	12	-	TRBJ2-7	CASSPRGPEQYF
TRBV2	13	-	TRBJ2-7	CASLRDTSYEQYF
TRBV15	16	TRBD1	TRBJ1-5	CATSRDRDRDGQPQHF
TRBV4-3	17	-	TRBJ2-6	CASSQDRQSSGANVLTF
TRBV7-9	14	TRBD1	TRBJ2-7	CASSLSAGGYEQYF
TRBV7-9	14	-	TRBJ2-3	CASSLQQTTDTQYF
TRBV5-7	16	TRBD1	TRBJ2-7	CASSVSEQGGSYEQYF
TRBV4-3	13	-	TRBJ2-7	CASSLIPNYEQYF
TRBV7-9	15	-	TRBJ2-2	CASSIRDTNTGELFF
TRBV9	15	-	TRBJ2-7	CASSPSGSGTYEQYF
TRBV7-2	12	-	TRBJ2-3	CASVPEGVTQYF
TRBV19	14	-	TRBJ1-1	CASSIANRVTEAFF
TRBV7-9	16	-	TRBJ2-7	CASSFPPGTPRYEQYF
TRBV7-2	17	TRBD2	TRBJ2-7	CASSLVALLAGDYEQYF
TRBV28	18	-	TRBJ1-5	CASSRGGVIPWSNQPQHF
TRBV18	13	-	TRBJ1-5	CATSLDRNQPQHF
TRBV27	16	TRBD1	TRBJ2-4	CASTPTGGLAKNIQYF
TRBV6-6	16	-	TRBJ2-7	CASSPRWLGATYEQYF
TRBV7-2	15	-	TRBJ2-7	CASSLGSSNPYEQYF
TRBV18	13	-	TRBJ2-1	CASSPTVPNEQFF
TRBV7-8	13	-	TRBJ2-5	CASSFIREETQYF
TRBV5-6	14	TRBD1	TRBJ1-6	CASSFGQGNSPLHF
TRBV18	13	-	TRBJ2-2	CASSAGNTGELFF
TRBV10-3	14	-	TRBJ1-1	CAVGRWGSGTEAFF
TRBV28	14	TRBD1	TRBJ2-7	CASSTGTGAYEQYF
TRBV28	14	-	TRBJ1-3	CASSRQRSGNTIYF
TRBV9	15	-	TRBJ2-1	CASSPTGGSYNEQFF
TRBV6-1	14	TRBD1	TRBJ2-7	CASSERQGIYEQYF
TRBV20-1	11	-	TRBJ2-7	CSAQEGIEQYF
TRBV30	12	-	TRBJ1-2	CAWSVPKGGYTF
TRBV29-1	12	-	TRBJ1-1	CSVDAVNTEAFF
TRBV10-3	15	TRBD1	TRBJ1-2	CAIRPQGGYYYGYTF
TRBV30	15	-	TRBJ2-1	CAWSVRQGGYNEQFF
TRBV14	15	TRBD2	TRBJ2-1	CASGDYRTSYNEQFF
TRBV6-6	15	TRBD1	TRBJ1-1	CASSHGTGAGTEAFF
TRBV11-2	16	-	TRBJ2-3	CASSRAGLPTTDTQYF
TRBV7-3	15	-	TRBJ2-2	CASSIPGANTGELFF
TRBV9	14	TRBD2	TRBJ2-5	CASSRRGGSETQYF
TRBV5-1	14	TRBD1	TRBJ1-4	CASSADRAGEKLFF
TRBV27	17	-	TRBJ1-6	CASSYRPPSSYNSPLHF
TRBV7-2	17	TRBD1	TRBJ1-1	CASSRRDRGRRNTEAFF
TRBV6-4	14	-	TRBJ2-2	CASSLDGSTGELFF
TRBV6-5	15	-	TRBJ2-6	CASTGHYSGANVLTF
TRBV10-3	15	TRBD2	TRBJ2-2	CATYGGTSGTGELFF
TRBV29-1	15	TRBD2	TRBJ2-3	CSVEWGGRGTDTQYF
TRBV11-3	17	-	TRBJ1-6	CASFMRGRWMEDSPLHF
TRBV11-2	14	TRBD2	TRBJ2-3	CASSRTSLTDTQYF
TRBV4-1	17	TRBD2	TRBJ2-7	CASSQVLAGGPRYEQYF
TRBV5-4	17	TRBD2	TRBJ2-6	CASSFDAGVSGANVLTF
TRBV30	18	TRBD2	TRBJ2-7	CAWNKGPRGGRAVHEQYF
TRBV5-6	15	TRBD1	TRBJ1-1	CASSLEDRENTEAFF
TRBV5-1	16	-	TRBJ1-4	CASSLGSLETNEKLFF
TRBV4-1	16	TRBD2	TRBJ2-1	CASSQLTSGAHNEQFF
TRBV27	17	TRBD1	TRBJ2-7	CASSPNPREGALGEQYF